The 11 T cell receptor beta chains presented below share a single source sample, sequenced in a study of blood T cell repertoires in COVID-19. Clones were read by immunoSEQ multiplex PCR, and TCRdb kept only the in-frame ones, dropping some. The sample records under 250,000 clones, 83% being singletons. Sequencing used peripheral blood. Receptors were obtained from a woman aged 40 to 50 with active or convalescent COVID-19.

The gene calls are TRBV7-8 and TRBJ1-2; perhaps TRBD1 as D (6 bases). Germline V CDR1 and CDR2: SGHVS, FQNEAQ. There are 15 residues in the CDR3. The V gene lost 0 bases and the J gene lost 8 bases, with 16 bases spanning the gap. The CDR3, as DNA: TGTGCCAGCAGCTTAGCTGCCAGGGGCGCGGAGGGCTACACCTTC. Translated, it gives CASSLAARGAEGYTF.

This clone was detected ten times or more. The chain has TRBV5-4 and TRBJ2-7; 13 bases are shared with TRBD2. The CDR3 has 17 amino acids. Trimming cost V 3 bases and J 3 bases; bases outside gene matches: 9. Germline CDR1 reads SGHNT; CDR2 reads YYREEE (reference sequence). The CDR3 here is CASSSPGLAGEFYEQYF. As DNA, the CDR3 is TGTGCCAGCAGCTCCCCTGGACTAGCGGGGGAGTTCTACGAGCAGTACTTC. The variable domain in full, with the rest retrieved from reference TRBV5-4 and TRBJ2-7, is ETGVTQSPTHLIKTRGQQVTLRCSSQSGHNTVSWYQQALGQGPQFIFQYYREEENGRGNFPPRFSGLQFPNYSSELNVNALELDDSALYLCASSSPGLAGEFYEQYFGPGTRLTVT.

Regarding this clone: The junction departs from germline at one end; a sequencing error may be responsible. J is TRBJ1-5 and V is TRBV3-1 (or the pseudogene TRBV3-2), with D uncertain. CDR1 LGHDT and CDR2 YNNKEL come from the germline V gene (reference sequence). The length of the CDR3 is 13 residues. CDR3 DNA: TGTACCAGCACCCAAGGGCAGGATCAGCCCCAGCATTTT. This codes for CTSTQGQDQPQHF.

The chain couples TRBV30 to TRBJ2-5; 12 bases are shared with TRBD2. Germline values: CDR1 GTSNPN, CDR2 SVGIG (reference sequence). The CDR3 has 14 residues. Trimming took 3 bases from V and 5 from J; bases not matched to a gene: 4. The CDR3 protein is CAWSLAGGQETQYF. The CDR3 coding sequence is TGTGCCTGGAGCCTAGCGGGGGGGCAGGAGACCCAGTACTTC.

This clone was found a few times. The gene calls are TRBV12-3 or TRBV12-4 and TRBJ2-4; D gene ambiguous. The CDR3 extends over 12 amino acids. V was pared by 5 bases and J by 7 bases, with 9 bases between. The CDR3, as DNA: TGTGCCAGCAGTCCACGCAGTAACATTCAGTACTTC. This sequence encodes CASSPRSNIQYF.

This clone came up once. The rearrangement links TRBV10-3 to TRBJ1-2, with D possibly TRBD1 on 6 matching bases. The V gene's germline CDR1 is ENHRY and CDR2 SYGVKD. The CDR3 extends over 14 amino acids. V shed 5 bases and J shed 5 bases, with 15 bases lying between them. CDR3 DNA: TGTGCCATCAGTCCCACAGGGATCTCGTATGGCTACACCTTC. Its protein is CAISPTGISYGYTF.

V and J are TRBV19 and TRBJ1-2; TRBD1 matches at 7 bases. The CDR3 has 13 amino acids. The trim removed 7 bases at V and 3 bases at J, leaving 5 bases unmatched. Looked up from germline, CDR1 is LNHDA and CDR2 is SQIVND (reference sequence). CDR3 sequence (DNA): TGTGCCAGTAAAAGGGACAGTTACTATGGCTACACCTTC. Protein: CASKRDSYYGYTF.

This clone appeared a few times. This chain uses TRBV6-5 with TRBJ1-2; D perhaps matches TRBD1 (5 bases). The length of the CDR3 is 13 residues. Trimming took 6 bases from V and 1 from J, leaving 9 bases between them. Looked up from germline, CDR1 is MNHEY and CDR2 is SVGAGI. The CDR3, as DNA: TGTGCCAGCAGCGGGGGGGGTAACTATGGCTACACCTTC. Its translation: CASSGGGNYGYTF.

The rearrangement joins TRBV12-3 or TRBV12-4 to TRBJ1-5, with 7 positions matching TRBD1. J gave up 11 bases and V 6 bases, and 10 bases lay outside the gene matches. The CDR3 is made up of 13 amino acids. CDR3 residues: CASSSLTGVAQHF. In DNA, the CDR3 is TGTGCCAGCAGCTCCCTCACAGGGGTGGCCCAGCATTTT.

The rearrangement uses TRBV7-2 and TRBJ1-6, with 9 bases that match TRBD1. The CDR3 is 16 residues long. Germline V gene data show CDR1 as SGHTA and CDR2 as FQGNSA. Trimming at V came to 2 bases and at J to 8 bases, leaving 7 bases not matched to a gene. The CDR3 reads CASSLRGQGRDSPLHF. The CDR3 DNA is TGTGCCAGCAGCTTAAGAGGACAGGGGAGGGATTCACCCCTCCACTTT. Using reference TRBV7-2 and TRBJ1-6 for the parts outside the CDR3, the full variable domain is GAGVSQSPSNKVTEKGKDVELRCDPISGHTALYWYRQSLGQGLEFLIYFQGNSAPDKSGLPSDRFSAERTGGSVSTLTIQRTQQEDSAVYLCASSLRGQGRDSPLHFGNGTRLTVT.

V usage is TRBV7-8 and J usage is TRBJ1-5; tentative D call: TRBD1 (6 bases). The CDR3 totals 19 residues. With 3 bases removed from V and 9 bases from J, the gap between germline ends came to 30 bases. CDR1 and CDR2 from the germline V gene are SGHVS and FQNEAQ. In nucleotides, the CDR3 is TGTGCCAGCAGCTTGATCGGGACAAGTACCACCGCCCTCGTGGGGCCCCAGCATTTT. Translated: CASSLIGTSTTALVGPQHF.